Given below is one TCR beta chain in context. V lost 8 bases to trimming and J lost 4 bases; unmatched junction nucleotides: 6. The CDR3 is 15 amino acids. The germline CDR1 and CDR2 sequences are MNHEY and SVGAGI. Using immunoSEQ multiplex PCR, the repertoire was profiled, and TCRdb retains in-frame clones only, with some absent. The data contain about 660,000 clones, about 90% of them singletons. This record comes from a study of shared T cell receptors in the human thymus. These data were also reused for a study on human thymus T cells. That publication notes: Repertoires sampled from thymus and blood appeared biased in V and J gene usage.

The sample taken for sequencing was thymocytes. This chain links TRBV6-5 with TRBJ2-2; 11 bases align to TRBD1. This TCR was sampled from a boy in the first two years of life with a congenital heart defect. The CDR3 DNA reads TGTGCCAGCGTCCCCGGGACAGGGGGCACCGGGGAGCTGTTTTTT. Encoded protein: CASVPGTGGTGELFF.